This TCR beta chain is drawn from a study of shared T cell receptors in the human thymus. V lost 2 bases, J lost 5 bases, and 18 bases lay in between. The CDR3 extends over 16 amino acids. CDR1 is KGHSH, CDR2 LQKENI, per germline. TCRdb's copy holds only in-frame clones and misses some; the assay was immunoSEQ multiplex PCR. The data hold 500,000 to 750,000 clones, with approximately 90% observed a single time. In addition, the sample was reused for a study of human thymus T cells. As reported in that work: Resections obtained during corrective heart surgery supplied the thymus tissue.

The chain recombines TRBV18 with TRBJ2-5; D is possibly TRBD2 (6 bases). The TCR comes from a boy younger than two with a congenital heart defect. Sequencing input: thymocytes. The CDR3 nucleotides read TGTGCCAGCTCACCAGAATTAGCGGTGTTCGGGGAGACCCAGTACTTC. Protein product: CASSPELAVFGETQYF.